This record looks at one T cell receptor (beta chain) sequence and its context. What this receptor recognizes is not known. One base away there is no much larger clone; base qualities are not given. The immunoSEQ Assay, a bias-controlled multiplex PCR, was used to amplify TCRbeta CDR3 regions from genomic DNA. As for how the authors treated the data: The number of nucleated cells in each sample was estimated by amplification of reference gene primers within the assay. To quantify the absolute abundance of each unique TCRbeta CDR3 rearrangement, sequence reads were collapsed and filtered. For each sample, productive Simpson clonality was calculated as the square root of Simpson's diversity index over productive rearrangements. Drawn from immuneACCESS, this table holds only the in-frame rearrangements with V and J called that TCRdb kept. Clones are partly lost; checked studies trace under half to an unresolved V gene and leave the rest unexplained. V, J and clone size are those of that table, while D and trimming were read from the DNA. For this sample the table gives approximately 140,000 clones, of which roughly 87% were detected only once. The top ten constitute less than 4.5% of the sample.

This entry comes from a study of blood T cell repertoires in COVID-19 (dated by TCRdb to the early 2020s). Study-wide context: Samples covering the acute and convalescent phases of COVID-19 were provided by collaborators in the United States, Italy and Spain. The material from the prospective study consisted of cDNA or gDNA derived from T cells, B-cell-depleted T cells, or PBMCs. Subjects who had been exposed to COVID-19, were actively infected with it, or had recovered from it provided the deeply sampled blood TCRbeta repertoires that made up the dataset. The repertoires were released in a freely available public database intended as a resource for research on the immune response to SARS-CoV-2. Samples were obtained from the ongoing ImmuneRACE study (first 160 participants) and from about 1,300 subjects provided by 6 global collaborators. The sample metadata nearly always contained a de-identified subject ID, COVID-19 status, age in years and sex. Where available, HLA class I and class II types were taken from metadata supplied by the sample provider and were not determined by assay-based typing. The full study reports these points: The quantity of clinical and demographic metadata differed by source and by participant and was supplied without curation.

V lost 7 bases and J lost 5 bases; the stretch between them is 11 bases long. CDR3 length: 12 amino acids, cysteine to phenylalanine. Only the CDR3 DNA stays, 36 bases, in frame from base 1. The germline V gene (reference sequence) supplies CDR1 LNHDA and CDR2 SQIVND. Whole blood was collected in K2EDTA tubes by collaborating institutions according to the institutions' own protocols. For TCRbeta analysis, collaborator samples were shipped as frozen whole blood, as isolated PBMCs, or as DNA extracted from either sample type. The V and J genes are TRBV19 and TRBJ1-1, and the D gene may be TRBD1, 5 bases matching. The sequencing sample was made of peripheral blood. This TCR came from a woman aged 60-70 years with active or convalescent COVID-19. The nucleotide sequence reads as follows: TGTGCCAGTACGGGGGGGAGAACTGAAGCTTTCTTT. It translates to CASTGGRTEAFF.